The sequence of this TCR beta chain was determined in a study of shared clonotypes between healthy human individuals. Study-level points and caveats: When compared with the clonotypes that were shared by all four sorted-subset donors, the non-shared clonotypes turned out to have lower generation probabilities.

TCRdb keeps only in-frame clones here, not all; method: immunoSEQ multiplex PCR. Here the sample spans some 550,000 clones, roughly 97% being singletons. Concerning this clone: Its target is not known.

The CDR3 has 14 amino acids. The V gene's germline CDR1 is WSHSY and CDR2 SAAADI. Germline trimming cut 5 bases from V and 2 bases from J; bases unmatched to any gene: 4. The J gene is TRBJ2-7, the V gene TRBV10-2; TRBD1 matches 9 bases. The source of this sequence is a woman in her twenties or thirties in good health. Sequenced material: naive CD4+ T cells sorted from blood. Noted subset: CD45RA+ positively selected. DNA of the CDR3: TGCGCCAGCAGTACCGGGACAGGGCCCTACGAGCAGTACTTC. This encodes CASSTGTGPYEQYF.